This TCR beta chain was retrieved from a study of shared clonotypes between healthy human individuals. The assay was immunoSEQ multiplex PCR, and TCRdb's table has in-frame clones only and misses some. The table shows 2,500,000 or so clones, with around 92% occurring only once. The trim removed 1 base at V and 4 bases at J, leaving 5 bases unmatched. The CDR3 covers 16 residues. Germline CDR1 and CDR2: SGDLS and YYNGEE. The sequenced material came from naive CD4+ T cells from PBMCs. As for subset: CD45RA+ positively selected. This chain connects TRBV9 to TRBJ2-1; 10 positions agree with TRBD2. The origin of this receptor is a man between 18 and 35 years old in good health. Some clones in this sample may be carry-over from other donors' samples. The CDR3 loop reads CASSVLSGRVYNEQFF. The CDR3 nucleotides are TGTGCCAGCAGCGTACTGAGCGGGAGGGTGTACAATGAGCAGTTCTTC.